This entry features one TCR beta chain sequence. This clonotype was observed at least ten times. The clone's antigen remains unknown. No much larger clonotype is one base removed from it; base qualities were not supplied. The data derive from a study of T cells in Graves' hyperthyroidism and ophthalmopathy (dated by TCRdb to the late 2010s). Study-wide context: Peripheral blood samples were taken at initial diagnosis, before any treatment was given. To identify distinguishing TCR V-J signatures, a discovery cohort of some 100 patients was used, comprising some 45 with Graves' ophthalmopathy and 55 to 65 with stable Graves' hyperthyroidism. An independent validation cohort of under 20 hyperthyroidism patients and some 15 patients who later progressed to ophthalmopathy tested prospective prediction of ophthalmopathy. For training and testing, the 100 or so patients in the discovery cohort were randomly divided in a 7:3 ratio. The study also compared thyroid tissue and blood T-cell repertoires from several Graves' hyperthyroidism patients. Following sampling, methimazole starting at 30 mg daily was given to hyperthyroidism patients, and high-dose intravenous methylprednisolone was given to ophthalmopathy patients. The paper describes TCR Vbeta CDR3 sequencing of about 140 peripheral blood samples, made up of 40 to 45 ophthalmopathy patients, roughly 75 hyperthyroidism patients and 17 progressor patients.

Graves' hyperthyroidism was defined as stable when no progression to ophthalmopathy occurred over 18 months of follow-up. Hyperthyroidism patients were newly diagnosed, with disease duration under 2 months, and aged 18 to 65 years. Exclusion was applied to patients with uncontrolled infections, other autoimmune diseases, pregnancy or lactation. Diagnoses relied on clinical symptoms, serum thyroxine and TRAb, thyroid ultrasound and orbital computed tomography. PBMCs were isolated from about 9 ml of fresh peripheral blood by Ficoll-Paque density gradient centrifugation. Total RNA was extracted with Trizol reagent, and quality was checked on an Agilent 2100 Bioanalyzer. The CDR3 spans 14 residues, from the cysteine through the phenylalanine. Kept here is only the CDR3 DNA, which spans 42 bases and is read in frame from base 1. The germline V gene supplies CDR1 SGHRS and CDR2 YFSETQ. V was cut back by 6 bases and J by 0 bases, leaving a gap of 12 bases between them.

Beyond this particular receptor, the publication reports: No statistical method was used to set the sample size in advance, and investigators knew the group allocation. In cross-validation, a model built on a 13 V-J signature told ophthalmopathy apart from stable hyperthyroidism with less than 90% sensitivity and about 81% specificity, and in testing the same model reached 80%/75%. Blood samples also contained most of the expanded thyroid clonotypes (frequency above 0.001), which suggests that blood repertoires may reflect thyroid immune responses. In validation, the model predicted progression to ophthalmopathy a median of about 6 months before onset, with approximately 70% sensitivity and nearly 75% specificity.

The TCR beta CDR3 regions were amplified from RNA transcripts. For the first round of RT-PCR on the TCR CDR3, the HTBI primer set was used together with the Qiagen OneStep RT-PCR kit. The libraries were constructed in a second round of multiplex PCR and then size-selected and purified. Libraries were sequenced paired-end with 100 bp reads on an Illumina HiSeq2000. The study's own analysis went as follows. SOAPnuke was used to process the raw data, with reads discarded if the reads contained adapters or uncalled bases, had a mean Phred below 15, or lacked an exact constant-primer or identifier match. High-quality paired reads were merged using COPE v1.2.5, and each unique nucleotide sequence was defined as a clonotype. Clonotypes were aligned to IMGT TRBV, TRBD and TRBJ reference segments using MiTCR v1.1. Only V-J combinations with frequency above 0.0001, covering about 99% of repertoires, were analysed. The TCS score was defined as F50 (clonal expansion) divided by E x V (chaos), with BLOSUM62-based TCRdist calculated between CDR3 peptides within each V-J. Welch's t-statistics and random forest reduced 500 to 550 V-J features to 13, which were used in a naive Bayes classifier (R e1071). In-frame beta chains were kept once TCRdb had trimmed the public reads at Q25 with fastp and called clones with MiXCR. Identical CDR3 protein sequences are pooled into one entry, listed with their most common genes and DNA. What appears here as the V and J calls and clone size reflects TCRdb's work, not the paper's. In this sample the table shows around 350,000 distinct CDR3 sequences, about 19% of which occur a single time. Around 4% of the sample rests with the top ten.

The receptor was derived from a woman aged 18-30 years with Graves' hyperthyroidism. This chain is built from TRBV5-1 and TRBJ1-1; too little of a D gene remains to name it. Sequencing used blood. The sequence in DNA is TGCGCCAGCAATACTCCGGGTATGAACACTGAAGCTTTCTTT. Translated, this gives CASNTPGMNTEAFF.